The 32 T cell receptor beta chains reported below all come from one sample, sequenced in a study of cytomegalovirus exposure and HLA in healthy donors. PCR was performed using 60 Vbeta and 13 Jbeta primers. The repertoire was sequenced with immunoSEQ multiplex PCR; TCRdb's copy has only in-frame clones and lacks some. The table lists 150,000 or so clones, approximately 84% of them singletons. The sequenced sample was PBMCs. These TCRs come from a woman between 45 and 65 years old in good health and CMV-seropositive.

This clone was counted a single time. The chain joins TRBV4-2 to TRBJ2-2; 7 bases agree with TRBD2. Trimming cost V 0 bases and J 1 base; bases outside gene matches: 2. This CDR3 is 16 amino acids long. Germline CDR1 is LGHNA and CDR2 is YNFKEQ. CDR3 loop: CASSQETSRNTGELFF. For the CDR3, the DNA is TGTGCCAGCAGCCAAGAGACTAGCAGGAACACCGGGGAGCTGTTTTTT.

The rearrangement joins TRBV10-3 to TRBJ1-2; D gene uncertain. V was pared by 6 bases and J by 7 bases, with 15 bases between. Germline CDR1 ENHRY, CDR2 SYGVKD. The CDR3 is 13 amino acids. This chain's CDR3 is CAISPVGGGGYTF. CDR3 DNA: TGTGCCATCAGCCCGGTGGGAGGCGGTGGCTACACCTTC.

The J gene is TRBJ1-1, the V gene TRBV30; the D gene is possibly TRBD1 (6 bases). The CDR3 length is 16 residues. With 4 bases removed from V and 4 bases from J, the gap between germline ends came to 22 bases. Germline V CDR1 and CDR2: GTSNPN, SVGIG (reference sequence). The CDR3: CAWISWGGGSSTEAFF. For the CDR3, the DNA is TGTGCCTGGATATCGTGGGGGGGCGGGAGTAGCACTGAAGCTTTCTTT.

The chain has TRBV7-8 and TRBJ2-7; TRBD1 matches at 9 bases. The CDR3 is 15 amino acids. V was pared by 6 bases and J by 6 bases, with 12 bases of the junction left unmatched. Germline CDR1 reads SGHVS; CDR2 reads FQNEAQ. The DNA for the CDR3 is TGTGCCAGCAGGCTAAGGACAGGGGACAGCGGCGAGCAGTACTTC. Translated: CASRLRTGDSGEQYF. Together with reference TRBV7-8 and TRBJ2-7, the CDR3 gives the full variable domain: GAGVSQSPRYKVAKRGQDVALRCDPISGHVSLFWYQQALGQGPEFLTYFQNEAQLDKSGLPSDRFFAERPEGSVSTLKIQRTQQEDSAVYLCASRLRTGDSGEQYFGPGTRLTVT.

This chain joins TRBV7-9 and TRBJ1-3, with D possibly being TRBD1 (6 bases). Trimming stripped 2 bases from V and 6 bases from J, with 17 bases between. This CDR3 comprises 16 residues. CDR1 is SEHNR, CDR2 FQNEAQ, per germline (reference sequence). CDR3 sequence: CASSLTQGVFANTIYF. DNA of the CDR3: TGTGCCAGCAGCTTAACACAGGGAGTTTTTGCAAACACCATATATTTT.

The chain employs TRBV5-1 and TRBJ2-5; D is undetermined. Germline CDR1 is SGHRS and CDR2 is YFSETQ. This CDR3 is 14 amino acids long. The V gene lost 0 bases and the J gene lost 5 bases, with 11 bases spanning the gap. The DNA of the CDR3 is TGCGCCAGCAGCTTGGACAACCAGGCGGAGACCCAGTACTTC. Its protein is CASSLDNQAETQYF.

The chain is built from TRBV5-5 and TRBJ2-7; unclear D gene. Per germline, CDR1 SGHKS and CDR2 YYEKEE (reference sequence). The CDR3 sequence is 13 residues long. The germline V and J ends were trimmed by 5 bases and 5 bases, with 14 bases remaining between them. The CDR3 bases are TGTGCCAGCAGTCGGATGGCAGGCAACGAGCAGTACTTC. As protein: CASSRMAGNEQYF.

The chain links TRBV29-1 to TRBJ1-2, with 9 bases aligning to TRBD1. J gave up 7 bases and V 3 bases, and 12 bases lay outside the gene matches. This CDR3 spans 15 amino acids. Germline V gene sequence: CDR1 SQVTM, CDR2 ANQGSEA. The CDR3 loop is CSVDPPGQGAAGYTF. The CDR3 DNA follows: TGCAGCGTTGATCCCCCGGGACAGGGCGCGGCTGGCTACACCTTC.

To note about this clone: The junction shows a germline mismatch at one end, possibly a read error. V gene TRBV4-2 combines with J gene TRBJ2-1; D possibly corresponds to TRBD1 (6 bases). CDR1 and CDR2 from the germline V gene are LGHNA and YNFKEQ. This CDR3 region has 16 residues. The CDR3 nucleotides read TGTGCCGGCAGCCAAACCTCCAGGGGCTCCTACAATGAGCAGTTCTTC. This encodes CAGSQTSRGSYNEQFF.

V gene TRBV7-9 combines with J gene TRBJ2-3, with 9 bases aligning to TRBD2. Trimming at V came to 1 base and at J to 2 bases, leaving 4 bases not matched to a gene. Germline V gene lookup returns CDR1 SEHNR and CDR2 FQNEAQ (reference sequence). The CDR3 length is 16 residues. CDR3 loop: CASSLGASGATDTQYF. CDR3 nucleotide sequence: TGTGCCAGCAGCTTAGGAGCTAGCGGGGCCACAGATACGCAGTATTTT.

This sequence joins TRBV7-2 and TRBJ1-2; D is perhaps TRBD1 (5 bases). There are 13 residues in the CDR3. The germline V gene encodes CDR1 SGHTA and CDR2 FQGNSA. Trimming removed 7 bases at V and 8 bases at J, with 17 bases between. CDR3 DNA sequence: TGTGCCAGCACCCTAGACAGTGCGCTCGGCTACACCTTC. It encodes CASTLDSALGYTF.

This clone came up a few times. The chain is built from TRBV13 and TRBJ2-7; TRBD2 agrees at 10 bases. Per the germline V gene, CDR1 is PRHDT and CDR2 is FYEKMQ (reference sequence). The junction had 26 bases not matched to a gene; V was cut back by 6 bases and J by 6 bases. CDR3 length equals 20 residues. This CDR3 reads CASSPRPLSGRPKTAAEQYF. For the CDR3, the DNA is TGTGCCAGCAGTCCCCGTCCACTTAGCGGGAGGCCGAAAACCGCCGCCGAGCAGTACTTC.

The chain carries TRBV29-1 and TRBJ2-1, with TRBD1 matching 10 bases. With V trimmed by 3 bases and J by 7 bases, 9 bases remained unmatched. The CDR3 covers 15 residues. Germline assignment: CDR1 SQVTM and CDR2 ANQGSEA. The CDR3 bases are TGCAGCGTTGACACCCCGACAGGGGGCTCGAATGAGCAGTTCTTC. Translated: CSVDTPTGGSNEQFF.

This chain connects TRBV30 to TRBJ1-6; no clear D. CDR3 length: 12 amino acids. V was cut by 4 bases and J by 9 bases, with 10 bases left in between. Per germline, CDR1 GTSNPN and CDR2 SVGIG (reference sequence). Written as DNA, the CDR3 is TGTGCCTGGACAGGTTTGAGTTCACCCCTCCACTTT. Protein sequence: CAWTGLSSPLHF.

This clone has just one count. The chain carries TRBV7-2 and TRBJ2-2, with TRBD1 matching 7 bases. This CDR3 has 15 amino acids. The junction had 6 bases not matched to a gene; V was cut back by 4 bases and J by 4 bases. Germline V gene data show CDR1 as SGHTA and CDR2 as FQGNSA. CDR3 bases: TGTGCCAGCAGCTCTACAGGGGCGGCCACCGGGGAGCTGTTTTTT. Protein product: CASSSTGAATGELFF.

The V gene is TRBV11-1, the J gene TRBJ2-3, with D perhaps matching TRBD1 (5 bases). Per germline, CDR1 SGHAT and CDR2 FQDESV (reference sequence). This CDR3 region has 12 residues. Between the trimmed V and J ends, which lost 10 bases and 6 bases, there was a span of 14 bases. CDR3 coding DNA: TGTGCCACCTCAGTTTCAGGGGATACGCAGTATTTT. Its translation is CATSVSGDTQYF.

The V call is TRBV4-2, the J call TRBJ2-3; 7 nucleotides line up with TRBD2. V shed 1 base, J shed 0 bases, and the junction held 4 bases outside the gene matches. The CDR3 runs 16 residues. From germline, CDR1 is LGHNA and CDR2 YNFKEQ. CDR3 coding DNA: TGTGCCAGCAGCCAAGTTACTAGCGCTAGCACAGATACGCAGTATTTT. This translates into CASSQVTSASTDTQYF.

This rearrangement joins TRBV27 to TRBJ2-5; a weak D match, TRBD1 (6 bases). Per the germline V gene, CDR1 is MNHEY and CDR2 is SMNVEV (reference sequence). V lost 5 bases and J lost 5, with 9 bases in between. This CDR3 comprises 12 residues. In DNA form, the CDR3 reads TGTGCCAGCAGTCCGACAGGCGAGACCCAGTACTTC. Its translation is CASSPTGETQYF.

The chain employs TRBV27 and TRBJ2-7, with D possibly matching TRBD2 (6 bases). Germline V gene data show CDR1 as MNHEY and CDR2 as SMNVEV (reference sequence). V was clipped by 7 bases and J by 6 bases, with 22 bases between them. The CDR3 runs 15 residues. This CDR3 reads CASTFLGGIMGEQYF. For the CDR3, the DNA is TGTGCCAGCACCTTCTTGGGGGGAATCATGGGCGAGCAGTACTTC.

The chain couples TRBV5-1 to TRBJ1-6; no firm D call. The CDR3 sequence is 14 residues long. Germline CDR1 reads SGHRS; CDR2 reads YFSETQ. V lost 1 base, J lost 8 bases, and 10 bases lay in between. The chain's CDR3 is CASSLSGNDSPLHF. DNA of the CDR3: TGCGCCAGCAGCTTGTCCGGGAATGATTCACCCCTCCACTTT.

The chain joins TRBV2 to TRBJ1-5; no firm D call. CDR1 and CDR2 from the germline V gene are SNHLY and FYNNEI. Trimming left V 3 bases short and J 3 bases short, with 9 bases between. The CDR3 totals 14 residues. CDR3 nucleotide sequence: TGTGCCAGCAGTGAGTCTAGGAACAATCAGCCCCAGCATTTT. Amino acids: CASSESRNNQPQHF.

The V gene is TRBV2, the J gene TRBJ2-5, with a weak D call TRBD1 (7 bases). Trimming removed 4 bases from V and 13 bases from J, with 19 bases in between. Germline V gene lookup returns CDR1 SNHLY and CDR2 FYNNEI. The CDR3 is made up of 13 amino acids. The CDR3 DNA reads TGTGCCAGCAGTGCAGGGGGGAGACGAGCCGTGTACTTC. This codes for CASSAGGRRAVYF.

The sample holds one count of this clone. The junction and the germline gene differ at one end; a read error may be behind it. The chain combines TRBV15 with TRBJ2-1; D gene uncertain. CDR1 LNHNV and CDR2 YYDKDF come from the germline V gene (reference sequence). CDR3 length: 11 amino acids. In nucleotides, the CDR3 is TGTGCCATCAGCAGTTACTATGAGCAGTTCTTC. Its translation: CAISSYYEQFF.

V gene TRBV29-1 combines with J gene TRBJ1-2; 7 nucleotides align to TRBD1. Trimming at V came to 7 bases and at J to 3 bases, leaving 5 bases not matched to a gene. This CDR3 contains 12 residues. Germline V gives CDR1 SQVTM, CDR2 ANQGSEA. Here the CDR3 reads CSAQDRDYGYTF. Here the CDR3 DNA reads TGCAGCGCGCAAGACAGGGACTATGGCTACACCTTC.

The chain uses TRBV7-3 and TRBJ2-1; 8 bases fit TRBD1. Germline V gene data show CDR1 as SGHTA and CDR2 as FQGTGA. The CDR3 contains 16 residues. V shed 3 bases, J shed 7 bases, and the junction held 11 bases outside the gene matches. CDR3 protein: CASSLGSGRTGNEQFF. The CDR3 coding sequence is TGTGCCAGCAGCTTGGGATCGGGACGGACAGGGAATGAGCAGTTCTTC. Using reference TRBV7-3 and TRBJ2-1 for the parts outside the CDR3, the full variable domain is GAGVSQTPSNKVTEKGKYVELRCDPISGHTALYWYRQSLGQGPEFLIYFQGTGAADDSGLPNDRFFAVRPEGSVSTLKIQRTERGDSAVYLCASSLGSGRTGNEQFFGPGTRLTVL.

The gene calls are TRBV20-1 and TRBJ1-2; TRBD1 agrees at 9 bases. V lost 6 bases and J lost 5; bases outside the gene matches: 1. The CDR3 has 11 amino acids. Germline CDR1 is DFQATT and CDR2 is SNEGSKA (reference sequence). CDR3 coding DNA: TGCAGTGCCGGACAGGGGTATGGCTACACCTTC. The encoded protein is CSAGQGYGYTF.

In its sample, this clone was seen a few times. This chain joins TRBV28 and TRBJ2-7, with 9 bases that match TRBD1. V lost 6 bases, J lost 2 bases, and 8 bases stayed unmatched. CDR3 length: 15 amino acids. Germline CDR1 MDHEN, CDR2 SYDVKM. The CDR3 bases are TGTGCCAGCAGATCTTCGGGACAGGGTGCCTACGAGCAGTACTTC. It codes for CASRSSGQGAYEQYF.

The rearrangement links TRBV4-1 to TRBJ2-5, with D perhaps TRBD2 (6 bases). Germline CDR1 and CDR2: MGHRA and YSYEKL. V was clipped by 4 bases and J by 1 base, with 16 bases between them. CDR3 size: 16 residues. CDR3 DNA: TGCGCCAGCAGCCGGGGGGATAGCGCCTTCCAAGAGACCCAGTACTTC. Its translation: CASSRGDSAFQETQYF.

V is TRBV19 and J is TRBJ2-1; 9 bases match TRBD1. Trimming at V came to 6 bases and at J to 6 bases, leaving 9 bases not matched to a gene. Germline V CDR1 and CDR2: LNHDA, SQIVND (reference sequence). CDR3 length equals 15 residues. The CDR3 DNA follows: TGTGCCAGTAGCCGTGGGACAGGGCCCCTCAATGAGCAGTTCTTC. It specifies CASSRGTGPLNEQFF.

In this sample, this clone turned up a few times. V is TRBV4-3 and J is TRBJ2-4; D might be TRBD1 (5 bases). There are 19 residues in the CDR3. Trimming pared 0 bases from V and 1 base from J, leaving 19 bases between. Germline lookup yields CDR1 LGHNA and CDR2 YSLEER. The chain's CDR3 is CASSQDGPRAYAAKNIQYF. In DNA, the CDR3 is TGCGCCAGCAGCCAAGATGGGCCCAGGGCCTACGCGGCCAAAAACATTCAGTACTTC.

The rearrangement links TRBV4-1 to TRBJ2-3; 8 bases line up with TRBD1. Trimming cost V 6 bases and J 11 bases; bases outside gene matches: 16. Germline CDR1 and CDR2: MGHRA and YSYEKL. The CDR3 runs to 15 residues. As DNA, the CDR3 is TGCGCCAGCAGTTACGACGATAAGACAGGGGCTGGGCAGTATTTT. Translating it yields CASSYDDKTGAGQYF.

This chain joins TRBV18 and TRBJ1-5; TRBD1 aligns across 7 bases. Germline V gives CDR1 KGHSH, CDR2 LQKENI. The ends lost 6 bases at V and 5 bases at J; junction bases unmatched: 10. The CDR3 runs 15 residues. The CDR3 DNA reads TGTGCCAGCTCCTCGGACCGGGACAGTTATCAGCCCCAGCATTTT. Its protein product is CASSSDRDSYQPQHF.